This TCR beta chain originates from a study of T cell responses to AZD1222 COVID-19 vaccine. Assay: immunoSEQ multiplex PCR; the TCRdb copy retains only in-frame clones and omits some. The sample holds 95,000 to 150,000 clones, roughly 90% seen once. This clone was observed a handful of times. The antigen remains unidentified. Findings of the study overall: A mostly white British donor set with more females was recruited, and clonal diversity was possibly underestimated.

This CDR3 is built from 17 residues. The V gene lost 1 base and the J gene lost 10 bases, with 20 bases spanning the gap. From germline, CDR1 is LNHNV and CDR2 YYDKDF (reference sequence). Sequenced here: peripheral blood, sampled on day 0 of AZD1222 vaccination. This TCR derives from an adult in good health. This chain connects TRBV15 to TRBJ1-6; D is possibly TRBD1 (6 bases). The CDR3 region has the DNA TGTGCCACCAGCAGAGTGGACATAGGCAGGGGAAGATCACCCCTCCACTTT. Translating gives CATSRVDIGRGRSPLHF.